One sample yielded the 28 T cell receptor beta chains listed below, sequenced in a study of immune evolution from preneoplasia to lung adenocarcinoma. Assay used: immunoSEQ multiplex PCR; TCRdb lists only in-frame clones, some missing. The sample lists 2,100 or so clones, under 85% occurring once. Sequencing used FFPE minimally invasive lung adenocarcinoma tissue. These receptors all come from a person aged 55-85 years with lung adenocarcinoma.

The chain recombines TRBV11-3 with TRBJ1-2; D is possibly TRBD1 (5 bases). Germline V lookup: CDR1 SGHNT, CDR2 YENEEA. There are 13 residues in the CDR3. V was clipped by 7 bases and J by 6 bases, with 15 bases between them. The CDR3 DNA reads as TGTGCCAGCACCCCTCAAGCAGGGCATGGCTACACCTTC. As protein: CASTPQAGHGYTF.

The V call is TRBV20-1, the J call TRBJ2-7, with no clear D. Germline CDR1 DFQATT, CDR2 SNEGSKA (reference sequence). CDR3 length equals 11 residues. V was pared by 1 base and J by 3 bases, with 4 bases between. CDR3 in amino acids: CSARGGYEQYF. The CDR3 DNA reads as TGCAGTGCTAGAGGGGGCTACGAGCAGTACTTC.

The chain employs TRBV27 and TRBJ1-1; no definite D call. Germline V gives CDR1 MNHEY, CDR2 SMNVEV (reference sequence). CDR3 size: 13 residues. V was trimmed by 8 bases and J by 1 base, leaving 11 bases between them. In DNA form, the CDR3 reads TGTGCCAGCCAATTTAACAGGAACACTGAAGCTTTCTTT. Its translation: CASQFNRNTEAFF.

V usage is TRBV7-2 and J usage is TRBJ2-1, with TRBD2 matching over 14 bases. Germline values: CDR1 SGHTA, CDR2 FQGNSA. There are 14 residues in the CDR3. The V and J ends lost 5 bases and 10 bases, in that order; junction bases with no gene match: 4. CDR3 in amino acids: CASSTGLAGAEQFF. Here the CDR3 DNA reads TGTGCCAGCAGCACGGGACTAGCGGGGGCCGAGCAGTTCTTC.

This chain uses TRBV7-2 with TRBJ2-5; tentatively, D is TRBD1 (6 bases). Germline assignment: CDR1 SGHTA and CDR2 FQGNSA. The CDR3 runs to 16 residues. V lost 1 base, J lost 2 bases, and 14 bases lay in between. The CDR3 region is CASSLGPGATQETQYF. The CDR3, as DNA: TGTGCCAGCAGCTTAGGGCCAGGGGCTACACAAGAGACCCAGTACTTC.

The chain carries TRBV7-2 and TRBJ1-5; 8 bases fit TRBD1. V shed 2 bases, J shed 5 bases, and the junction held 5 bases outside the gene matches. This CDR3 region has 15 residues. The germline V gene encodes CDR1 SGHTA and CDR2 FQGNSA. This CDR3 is CASSLWTGPDQPQHF. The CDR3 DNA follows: TGTGCCAGCAGCTTATGGACAGGGCCGGATCAGCCCCAGCATTTT.

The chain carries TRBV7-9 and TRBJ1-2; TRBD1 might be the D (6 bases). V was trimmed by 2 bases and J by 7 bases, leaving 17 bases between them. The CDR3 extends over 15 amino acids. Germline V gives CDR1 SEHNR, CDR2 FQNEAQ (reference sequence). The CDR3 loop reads CASSLTSRGRSGYTF. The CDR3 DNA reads TGTGCCAGCAGCTTAACCTCCAGGGGTCGAAGTGGCTACACCTTC.

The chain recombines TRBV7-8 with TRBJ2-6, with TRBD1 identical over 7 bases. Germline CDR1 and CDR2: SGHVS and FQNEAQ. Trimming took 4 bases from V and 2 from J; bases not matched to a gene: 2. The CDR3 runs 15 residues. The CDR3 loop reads CASSSGQAGANVLTF. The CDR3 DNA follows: TGTGCCAGCAGCTCCGGACAGGCTGGGGCCAACGTCCTGACTTTC. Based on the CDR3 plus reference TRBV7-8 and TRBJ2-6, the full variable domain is GAGVSQSPRYKVAKRGQDVALRCDPISGHVSLFWYQQALGQGPEFLTYFQNEAQLDKSGLPSDRFFAERPEGSVSTLKIQRTQQEDSAVYLCASSSGQAGANVLTFGAGSRLTVL.

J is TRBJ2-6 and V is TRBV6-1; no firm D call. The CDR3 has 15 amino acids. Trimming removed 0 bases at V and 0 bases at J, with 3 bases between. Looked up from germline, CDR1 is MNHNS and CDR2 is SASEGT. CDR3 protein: CASSEAGSGANVLTF. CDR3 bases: TGTGCCAGCAGTGAAGCAGGCTCTGGGGCCAACGTCCTGACTTTC.

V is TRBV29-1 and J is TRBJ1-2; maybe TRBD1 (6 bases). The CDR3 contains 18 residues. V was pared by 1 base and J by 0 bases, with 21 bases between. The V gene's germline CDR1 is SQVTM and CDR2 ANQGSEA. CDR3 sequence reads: CSVEGRWGRGVSNYGYTF. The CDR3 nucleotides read TGCAGCGTTGAAGGGCGATGGGGCAGGGGAGTTTCTAACTATGGCTACACCTTC.

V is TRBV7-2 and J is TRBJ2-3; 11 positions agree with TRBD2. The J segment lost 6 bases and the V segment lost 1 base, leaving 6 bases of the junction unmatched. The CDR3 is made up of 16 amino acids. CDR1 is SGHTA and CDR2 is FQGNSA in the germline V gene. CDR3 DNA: TGTGCCAGCAGCTTAGTAGCGGGGGGGCCGTTTGATACGCAGTATTTT. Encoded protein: CASSLVAGGPFDTQYF.

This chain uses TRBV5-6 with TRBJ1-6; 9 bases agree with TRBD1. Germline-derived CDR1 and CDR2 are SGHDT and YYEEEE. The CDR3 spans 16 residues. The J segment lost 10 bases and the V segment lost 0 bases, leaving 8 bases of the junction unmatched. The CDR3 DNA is TGTGCCAGCAGCTTGGGGGGGGGACAGGGAGTCTCACCCCTCCACTTT. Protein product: CASSLGGGQGVSPLHF.

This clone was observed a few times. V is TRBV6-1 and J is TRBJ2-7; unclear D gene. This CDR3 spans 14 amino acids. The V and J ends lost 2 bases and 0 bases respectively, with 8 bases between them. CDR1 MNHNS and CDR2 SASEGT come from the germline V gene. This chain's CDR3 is CASSEIHSSYEQYF. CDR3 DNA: TGTGCCAGCAGTGAAATTCACAGCTCCTACGAGCAGTACTTC.

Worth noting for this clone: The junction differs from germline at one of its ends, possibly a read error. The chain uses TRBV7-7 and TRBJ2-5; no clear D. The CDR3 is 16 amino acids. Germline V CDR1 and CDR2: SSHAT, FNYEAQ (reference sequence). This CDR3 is CASSLGPGDTGETQYF. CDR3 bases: TGTGCTAGCAGCTTAGGTCCAGGCGACACCGGGGAGACCCAGTACTTC.

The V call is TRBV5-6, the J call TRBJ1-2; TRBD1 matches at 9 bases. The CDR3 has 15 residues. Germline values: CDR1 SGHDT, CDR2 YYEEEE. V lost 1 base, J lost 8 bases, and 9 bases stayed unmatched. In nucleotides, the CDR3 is TGTGCCAGCAGCTTGCAGTATGGGACAGGGAGCGGCTACACCTTC. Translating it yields CASSLQYGTGSGYTF.

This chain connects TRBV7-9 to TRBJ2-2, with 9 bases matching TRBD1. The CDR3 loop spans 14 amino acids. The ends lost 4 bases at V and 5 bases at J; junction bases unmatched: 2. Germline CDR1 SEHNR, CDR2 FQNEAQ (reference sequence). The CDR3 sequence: CASSSGQGTGELFF. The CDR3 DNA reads TGTGCCAGCAGCTCGGGACAGGGAACCGGGGAGCTGTTTTTT.

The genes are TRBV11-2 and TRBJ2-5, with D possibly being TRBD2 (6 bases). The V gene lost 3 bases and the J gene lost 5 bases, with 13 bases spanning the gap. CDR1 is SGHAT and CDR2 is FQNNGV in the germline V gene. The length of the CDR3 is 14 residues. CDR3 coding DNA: TGTGCCAGCAGCTTCGTGGGGGGTTGGGAGACCCAGTACTTC. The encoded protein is CASSFVGGWETQYF.

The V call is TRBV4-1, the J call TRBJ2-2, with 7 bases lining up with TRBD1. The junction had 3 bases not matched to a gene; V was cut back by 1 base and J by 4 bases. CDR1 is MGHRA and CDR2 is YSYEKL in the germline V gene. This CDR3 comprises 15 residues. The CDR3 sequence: CASSQVAGGTGELFF. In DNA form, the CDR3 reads TGCGCCAGCAGCCAAGTGGCAGGGGGCACCGGGGAGCTGTTTTTT.

CDR3 sequence (DNA): TGCGCCAGCAGCACCAGACAGGGAACAAGCACGCAGTATTTT. The encoded protein is CASSTRQGTSTQYF. The V and J genes are TRBV5-1 and TRBJ2-3; TRBD1 matches at 7 bases. The junction had 11 bases not matched to a gene; V was cut back by 4 bases and J by 9 bases. Looked up from germline, CDR1 is SGHRS and CDR2 is YFSETQ. The CDR3 has 14 amino acids. The whole variable domain, filled in from reference TRBV5-1 and TRBJ2-3, reads KAGVTQTPRYLIKTRGQQVTLSCSPISGHRSVSWYQQTPGQGLQFLFEYFSETQRNKGNFPGRFSGRQFSNSRSEMNVSTLELGDSALYLCASSTRQGTSTQYFGPGTRLTVL.

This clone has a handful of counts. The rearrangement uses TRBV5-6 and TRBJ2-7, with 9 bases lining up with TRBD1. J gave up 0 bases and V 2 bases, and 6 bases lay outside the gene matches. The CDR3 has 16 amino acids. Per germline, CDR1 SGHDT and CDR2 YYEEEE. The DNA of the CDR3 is TGTGCCAGCAGCTTCCTCGGGACAGGGACCTCCTACGAGCAGTACTTC. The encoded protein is CASSFLGTGTSYEQYF.

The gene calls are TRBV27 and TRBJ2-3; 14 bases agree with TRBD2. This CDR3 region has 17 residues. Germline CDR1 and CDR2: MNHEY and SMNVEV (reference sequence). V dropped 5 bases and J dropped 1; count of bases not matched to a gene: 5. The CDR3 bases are TGTGCCAGCAGTAGACTAGCGGGGGGGCCGGGCACAGATACGCAGTATTTT. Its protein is CASSRLAGGPGTDTQYF.

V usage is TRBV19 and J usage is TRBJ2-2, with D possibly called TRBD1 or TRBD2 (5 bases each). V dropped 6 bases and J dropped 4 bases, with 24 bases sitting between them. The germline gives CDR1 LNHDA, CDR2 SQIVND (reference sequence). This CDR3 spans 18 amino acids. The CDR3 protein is CASSPPLRGETSTGELFF. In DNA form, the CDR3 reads TGTGCCAGTAGCCCTCCTCTGAGGGGTGAAACATCCACCGGGGAGCTGTTTTTT.

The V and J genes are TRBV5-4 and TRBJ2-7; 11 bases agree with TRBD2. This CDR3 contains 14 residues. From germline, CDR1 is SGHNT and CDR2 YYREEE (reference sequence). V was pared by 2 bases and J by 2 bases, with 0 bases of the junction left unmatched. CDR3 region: CASSFSGGAYEQYF. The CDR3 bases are TGTGCCAGCAGCTTTAGCGGGGGGGCCTACGAGCAGTACTTC.

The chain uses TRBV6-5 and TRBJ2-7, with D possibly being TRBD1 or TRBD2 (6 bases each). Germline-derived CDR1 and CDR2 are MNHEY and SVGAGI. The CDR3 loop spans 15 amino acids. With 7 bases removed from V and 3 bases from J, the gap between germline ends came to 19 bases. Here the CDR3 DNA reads TGTGCCAGCACCCCAACCAGGCGGGACATCTACGAGCAGTACTTC. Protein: CASTPTRRDIYEQYF.

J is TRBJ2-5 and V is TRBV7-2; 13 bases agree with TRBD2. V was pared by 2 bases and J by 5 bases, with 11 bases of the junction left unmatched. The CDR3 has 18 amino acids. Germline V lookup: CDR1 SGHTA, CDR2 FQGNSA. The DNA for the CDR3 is TGTGCCAGCAGCTTAAGACCGGGGACTAGCGGGATTTTTGAGACCCAGTACTTC. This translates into CASSLRPGTSGIFETQYF.

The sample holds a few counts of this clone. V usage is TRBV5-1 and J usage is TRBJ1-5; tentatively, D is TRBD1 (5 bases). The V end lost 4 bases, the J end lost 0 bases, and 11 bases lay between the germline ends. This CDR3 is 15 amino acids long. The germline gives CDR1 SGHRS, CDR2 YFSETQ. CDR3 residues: CASSRGTDSNQPQHF. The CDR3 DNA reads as TGCGCCAGCAGCCGCGGGACGGATAGCAATCAGCCCCAGCATTTT.

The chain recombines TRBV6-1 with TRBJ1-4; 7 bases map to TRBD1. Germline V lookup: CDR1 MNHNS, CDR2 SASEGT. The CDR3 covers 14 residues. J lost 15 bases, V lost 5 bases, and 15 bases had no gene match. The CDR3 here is CASSYLDARQGLFF. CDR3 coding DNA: TGTGCCAGCAGTTATTTGGACGCTAGACAGGGATTGTTTTTT.

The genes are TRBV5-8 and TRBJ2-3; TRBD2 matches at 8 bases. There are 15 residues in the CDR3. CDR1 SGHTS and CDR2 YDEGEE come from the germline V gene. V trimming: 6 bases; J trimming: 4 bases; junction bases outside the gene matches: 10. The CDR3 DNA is TGTGCCAGCAACTTCCCGGGGGGGGGTCCAGATACGCAGTATTTT. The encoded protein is CASNFPGGGPDTQYF.